This is a list of T cell receptor beta chains from one sample in a study of blood T cells in healthy people across ages. TCRdb redid the calling of the 5' RACE reads with MiXCR, one entry per CDR3 protein. Of 1.4 million or so distinct CDR3 sequences listed, around 40% are singletons. Input material: blood. The receptors stem from a woman younger than 35 in good health. The CDR3 runs from the conserved cysteine through the conserved F or W. A D gene is named only where the DNA matches it firmly. Expanded clones are given a class, and other clones once, few, many or no size at all.

clone size,J gene,D gene,V gene,CDR3 protein,CDR3 DNA
few,TRBJ2-1,.,TRBV2,CASSGTSREQFF,TGTGCCAGCAGTGGGACTTCTCGCGAGCAGTTCTTC
few,TRBJ2-3,TRBD2,TRBV28,CASSTLAGVSTDTQYF,TGTGCCAGCAGTACCCTCGCGGGAGTTAGCACAGATACGCAGTATTTT
.,TRBJ1-5,.,TRBV6-6,CASSQKDQPQHF,TGTGCCAGCAGTCAAAAAGATCAGCCCCAGCATTTT
few,TRBJ2-1,.,TRBV4-1,CASSHTPYNEQFF,TGCGCCAGCAGCCATACCCCCTACAATGAGCAGTTCTTC
.,TRBJ2-1,.,TRBV24-1,CATSDVADTNNEQFF,TGTGCCACCAGTGATGTAGCGGACACAAACAATGAGCAGTTCTTC
few,TRBJ2-6,TRBD1,TRBV4-3,CASSQDPTGGTGANVLTF,TGCGCCAGCAGCCAAGATCCGACAGGGGGAACTGGGGCCAACGTCCTGACTTTC
few,TRBJ2-1,.,TRBV6-1,CASTEEGPTVYNEQFF,TGTGCCAGCACCGAGGAGGGGCCGACTGTGTACAATGAGCAGTTCTTC
few,TRBJ2-1,TRBD1,TRBV6-5,CASSYGAPGQGIGGPYNEQFF,TGTGCCAGCAGTTACGGCGCACCGGGACAGGGAATCGGTGGTCCCTACAATGAGCAGTTCTTC
.,TRBJ1-5,TRBD1,TRBV6-2/TRBV6-3,CASSYVGQVAQPQHF,TGTGCCAGCAGTTACGTCGGACAGGTGGCTCAGCCCCAGCATTTT
.,TRBJ1-4,.,TRBV7-2,CASRSTGTTNEKLFF,TGTGCCAGCAGATCCACCGGGACCACTAATGAAAAACTGTTTTTT
.,TRBJ1-3,.,TRBV4-1,CASSPPGTNSGNTIYF,TGCGCCAGCAGCCCCCCCGGGACAAACTCTGGAAACACCATATATTTT
.,TRBJ2-7,.,TRBV7-2,CASSVWESYEQYF,TGTGCCAGCAGCGTGTGGGAATCCTACGAGCAGTACTTC
.,TRBJ1-1,TRBD1,TRBV12-3/TRBV12-4,CASSFGGQHNFGDTEAFF,TGTGCCAGCAGTTTCGGGGGACAGCATAATTTCGGTGACACTGAAGCTTTCTTT
.,TRBJ2-1,.,TRBV6-6,CASSSGIIYNEQFF,TGTGCCAGCAGTTCCGGAATTATTTACAATGAGCAGTTCTTC
few,TRBJ2-7,.,TRBV6-6,CASGPRDLYNEQYF,TGTGCCAGCGGCCCAAGGGACCTCTACAATGAGCAGTACTTC
few,TRBJ2-3,.,TRBV6-6,CASSEGLPLSTDTQYF,TGTGCCAGCAGTGAGGGACTCCCCCTTAGCACAGATACGCAGTATTTT
.,TRBJ2-7,.,TRBV4-1,CASSQVSGIGEQYF,TGCGCCAGCAGCCAAGTATCGGGGATCGGCGAGCAGTACTTC
.,TRBJ2-3,.,TRBV6-2/TRBV6-3,CASIRGDTQYF,TGTGCCAGCATCCGCGGGGATACGCAGTATTTT
.,TRBJ2-7,.,TRBV4-3,CASSRQGSNEQYF,TGCGCCAGCAGCCGCCAGGGTTCGAACGAGCAGTACTTC
.,TRBJ2-3,TRBD1,TRBV29-1,CSVELMGQGIDTQYF,TGCAGCGTTGAACTTATGGGACAGGGGATAGATACGCAGTATTTT
.,TRBJ1-5,.,TRBV6-6,CASSLYGGDSNQPQHF,TGTGCCAGCAGCCTCTACGGGGGGGATAGCAATCAGCCCCAGCATTTT
.,TRBJ1-5,.,TRBV12-5,CASGPLGNRDSNQPQHF,TGTGCTAGTGGTCCCCTCGGGAACCGGGATAGCAATCAGCCCCAGCATTTT